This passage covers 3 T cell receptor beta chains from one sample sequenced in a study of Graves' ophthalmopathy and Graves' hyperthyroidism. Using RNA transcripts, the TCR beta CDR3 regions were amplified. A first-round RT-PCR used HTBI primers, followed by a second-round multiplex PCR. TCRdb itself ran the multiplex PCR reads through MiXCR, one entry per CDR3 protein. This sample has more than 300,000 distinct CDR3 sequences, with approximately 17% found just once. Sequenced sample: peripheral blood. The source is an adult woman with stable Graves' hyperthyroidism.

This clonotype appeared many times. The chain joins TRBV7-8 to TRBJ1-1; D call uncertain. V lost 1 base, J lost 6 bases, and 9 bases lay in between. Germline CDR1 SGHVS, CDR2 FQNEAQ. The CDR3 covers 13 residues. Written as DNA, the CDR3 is TGTGCCAGCAGCTTAGGGCGAGGCGCTGAAGCTTTCTTT. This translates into CASSLGRGAEAFF.

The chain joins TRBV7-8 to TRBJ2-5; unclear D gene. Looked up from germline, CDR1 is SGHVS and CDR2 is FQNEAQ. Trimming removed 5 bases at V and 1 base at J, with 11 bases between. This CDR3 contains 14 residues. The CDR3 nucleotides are TGTGCCAGCAGCCGGACGGTGATCCAAGAGACCCAGTACTTC. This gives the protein CASSRTVIQETQYF.

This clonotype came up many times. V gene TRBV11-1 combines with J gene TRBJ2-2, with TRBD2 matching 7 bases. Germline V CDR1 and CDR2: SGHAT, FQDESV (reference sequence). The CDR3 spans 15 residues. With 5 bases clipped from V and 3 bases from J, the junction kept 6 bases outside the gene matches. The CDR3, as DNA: TGTGCCAGCAGCCGCGGGGAGGGTTACACCGGGGAGCTGTTTTTT. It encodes CASSRGEGYTGELFF.